This TCR beta chain came from a study of OX40 agonist ivuxolimab in advanced cancers. Germline CDR1 SGHDT, CDR2 YYEEEE. The CDR3 is 12 residues long. V lost 3 bases, J lost 5 bases, and 2 bases stayed unmatched. Sequencing was performed with immunoSEQ multiplex PCR; in TCRdb, only in-frame clones are kept and a portion is missing. Of around 64,000 clones in the sample, roughly 84% were seen once. This TCR was sampled from an adult with an advanced solid tumor such as melanoma, head and neck, liver or kidney cancer. The chain combines TRBV5-6 with TRBJ2-7; TRBD1 matches at 7 bases. This material consisted of CD4+ or CD8+ T cells sorted from blood, taken in a trial of the OX40 agonist ivuxolimab. CDR3 nucleotides: TGTGCCAGCAGCTGGGGACAGAACGAGCAGTACTTC. Translation gives CASSWGQNEQYF.